This TCR beta chain was identified in a study of T-cell memory formation after mild COVID-19. TCRdb redid the calling of the 5' RACE reads with MiXCR, one entry per CDR3 protein. The profile shows nearly 110,000 distinct CDR3 sequences, over 10% of them singletons. Germline-derived CDR1 and CDR2 are SQVTM and ANQGSEA. The CDR3 consists of 13 residues. With 5 bases removed from V and 0 bases from J, the gap between germline ends came to 8 bases. The table lists this clonotype with a few counts. This sequence joins TRBV29-1 and TRBJ2-1, with D possibly TRBD2 on 6 matching bases. Sequences were obtained from PBMCs or a T cell subset sorted from them (not recorded which). This receptor was identified in an adult woman who had mild COVID-19 (a few samples of this study predate the infection). Cell type and time point are not known. This CDR3 is CSVWGDSYNEQFF. The CDR3 region has the DNA TGCAGCGTTTGGGGGGACTCCTACAATGAGCAGTTCTTC.